This TCR beta chain stems from a study of OX40 agonist ivuxolimab in advanced cancers. Findings and caveats of the study: Certain nonresponding patients likewise had low normalized T-cell clonal expansion.

As regards this clone: What it binds is not known.

The repertoire was sequenced with immunoSEQ multiplex PCR; TCRdb's copy has only in-frame clones and lacks some. The sample includes tens of thousands of clones, about nine tenths of them seen just once. This CDR3 comprises 14 residues. Trimming cost V 0 bases and J 5 bases, with 11 bases left between them. Germline CDR1 is SGHRS and CDR2 is YFSETQ. This rearrangement joins TRBV5-1 to TRBJ1-1, with D uncertain. This sample comprised CD4+ or CD8+ T cells sorted from blood, obtained in a trial of the OX40 agonist ivuxolimab. The TCR originated in an adult with an advanced solid tumor such as melanoma, head and neck, liver or kidney cancer. The CDR3 DNA follows: TGCGCCAGCAGCTTGGCGGGCGCGGTAACTGAAGCTTTCTTT. This codes for CASSLAGAVTEAFF. The whole variable domain, filled in from reference TRBV5-1 and TRBJ1-1, reads KAGVTQTPRYLIKTRGQQVTLSCSPISGHRSVSWYQQTPGQGLQFLFEYFSETQRNKGNFPGRFSGRQFSNSRSEMNVSTLELGDSALYLCASSLAGAVTEAFFGQGTRLTVV.